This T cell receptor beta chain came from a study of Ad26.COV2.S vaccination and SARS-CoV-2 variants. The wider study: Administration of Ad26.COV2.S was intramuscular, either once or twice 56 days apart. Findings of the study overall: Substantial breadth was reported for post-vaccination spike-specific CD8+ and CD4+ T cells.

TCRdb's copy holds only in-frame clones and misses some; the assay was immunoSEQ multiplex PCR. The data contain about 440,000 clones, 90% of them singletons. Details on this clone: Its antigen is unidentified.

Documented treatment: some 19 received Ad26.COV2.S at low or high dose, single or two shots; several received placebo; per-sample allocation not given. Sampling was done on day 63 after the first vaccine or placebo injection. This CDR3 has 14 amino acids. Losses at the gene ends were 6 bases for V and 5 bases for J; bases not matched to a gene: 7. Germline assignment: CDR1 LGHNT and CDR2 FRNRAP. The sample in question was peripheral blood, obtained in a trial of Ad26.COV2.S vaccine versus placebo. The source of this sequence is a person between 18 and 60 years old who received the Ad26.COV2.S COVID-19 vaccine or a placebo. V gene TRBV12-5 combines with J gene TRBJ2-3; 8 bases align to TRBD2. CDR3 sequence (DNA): TGTGCTAGTGGGACTGGACTAGCCCGAGATACGCAGTATTTT. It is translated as CASGTGLARDTQYF.